Listed below are T cell receptor beta chains from one sample, sequenced in a study of cytomegalovirus exposure and HLA in healthy donors. Assay: immunoSEQ multiplex PCR; the TCRdb copy retains only in-frame clones and omits some. The sample contains some 150,000 clones, roughly 80% of which appear only once. Sequencing was performed on PBMCs. The receptor set was obtained from a woman aged 25 to 39 in good health and CMV-seropositive. CDR3s include the opening cysteine and the closing phenylalanine or tryptophan. A D gene is named only where the DNA matches it firmly. Expanded clones are given a class, and other clones once, few, many or no size at all.

d_gene	v_gene	j_gene	abundance	CDR3nt	CDR3aa
TRBD1	TRBV2	TRBJ1-5	-	TGTGCCAGCAGAGAAGGGGGCGTGTTAAATCAGCCCCAGCATTTT	CASREGGVLNQPQHF
-	TRBV5-5	TRBJ2-7	-	TGTGCCAGCAGCTTGGCCGACTCAACCGAGCAGTACTTC	CASSLADSTEQYF
TRBD1	TRBV5-5	TRBJ1-3	-	TGTGCCAGCAGCCCCGCGGAGGGGACAGTCGGAAACACCATATATTTT	CASSPAEGTVGNTIYF
TRBD1	TRBV28	TRBJ2-7	-	TGTGCCAGCAGCTCTACAGGGGCGGGCTACGAGCAGTACTTC	CASSSTGAGYEQYF
TRBD1	TRBV5-6	TRBJ1-2	-	TGTGCCAGCAGTCATCCCGGGACAGGGGAAGGCTACACCTTC	CASSHPGTGEGYTF
-	TRBV18	TRBJ1-6	once	TGTGCCAGCTCACCCGATCGGTTATCACCCCTCCACTTT	CASSPDRLSPLHF
-	TRBV9	TRBJ1-2	once	TGTGCCAGCAGCGTGGCCTCAGTTAACTATGGCTACACCTTC	CASSVASVNYGYTF
-	TRBV11-3	TRBJ2-2	-	TGTGCCAGCAGCTTAGATAGGGGATTTGGGGAGCTGTTTTTT	CASSLDRGFGELFF
-	TRBV23-1	TRBJ1-6	-	TGCGCCAGCAGTCAATTGATTCGCAGGGCTCAGTACTCACCCCTCCACTTT	CASSQLIRRAQYSPLHF
TRBD2	TRBV27	TRBJ2-1	few	TGTGCCAGCAGTTTATCGCGGGGGGGCCACAATGAGCAGTTCTTC	CASSLSRGGHNEQFF
-	TRBV6-5	TRBJ1-2	-	TGTGCCAGCAGTTATACCAGGGCACTCTTTGGCTACACCTTC	CASSYTRALFGYTF
-	TRBV19	TRBJ1-1	-	TGTGCCAGTAGTATGGGAGGGGTTCTGAAGGCTTTCTTT	CASSMGGVLKAFF
TRBD1	TRBV10-3	TRBJ1-1	-	TGTGCCATCAGTGTCACAGGGGCGGGGACTGAAGCTTTCTTT	CAISVTGAGTEAFF
TRBD2	TRBV6-1	TRBJ2-7	few	TGTGCCAGCAGGGCCTCCGGGGGGGGGCGCGAGCAGTACTTC	CASRASGGGREQYF
-	TRBV10-3	TRBJ2-3	-	TGTGCCATCAGTGGTACAGCAGATACGCAGTATTTT	CAISGTADTQYF
-	TRBV6-5	TRBJ1-1	-	TGTGCCAGCAGTTATGTTTACGCGGCCTCAACGGAGGCTTTCTTT	CASSYVYAASTEAFF
-	TRBV7-8	TRBJ2-7	-	TGTGCCAGCAGGCAAAGGCAGGCATACGAGCAGTACTTC	CASRQRQAYEQYF
-	TRBV4-3	TRBJ2-6	-	TGCGCCAGCAGCCGCCGGGGGGCCAGATCTGGGGCCAACGTCCTGACTTTC	CASSRRGARSGANVLTF
-	TRBV27	TRBJ1-5	-	TGTGCCAGCGGGACTTTTGGGAGCAATCAGCCCCAGCATTTT	CASGTFGSNQPQHF
-	TRBV4-3	TRBJ1-6	-	TGCGCCAGCAGCCTCGGAGGAGGCTCTAATAATTCACCCCTCCACTTT	CASSLGGGSNNSPLHF
-	TRBV27	TRBJ1-6	-	TGTGCCAGCAAGGAGGCATATAATTCACCCCTCCACTTT	CASKEAYNSPLHF
-	TRBV5-1	TRBJ2-1	-	TGCGCCAGCAGCTTGGTGGCGGGCTACTACAATGAGCAGTTCTTC	CASSLVAGYYNEQFF
TRBD1	TRBV19	TRBJ1-5	-	TGTGCCAGTAGTATGGGCCAGGGGGTTGATCAGCCCCAGCATTTT	CASSMGQGVDQPQHF
-	TRBV9	TRBJ1-2	-	TGTGCCAGCAGCGCCGACATGGGGCTGGGCTACACCTTC	CASSADMGLGYTF
TRBD1	TRBV19	TRBJ1-6	few	TGTGCCAGTAGTATGACAGGGATCAATTCACCCCTCCACTTT	CASSMTGINSPLHF
-	TRBV2	TRBJ1-6	-	TGTGCCAGCAGGACCGCGGCCAATTCACCCCTCCACTTT	CASRTAANSPLHF
TRBD1	TRBV7-2	TRBJ2-7	once	TGTGCCAGCAGCTCTCATACAGGGGTCAATCCCTACGAGCAGTACTTC	CASSSHTGVNPYEQYF
-	TRBV4-3	TRBJ1-6	-	TGCGCCAGCAGCCAAGCCTTGGAGGGGAGAAATTTTCCCCTCCACTTT	CASSQALEGRNFPLHF
-	TRBV4-2	TRBJ1-5	-	TGTGCCAGCAGCCAATCCCTAGGCCCCAATGGGCCCCAGCATTTT	CASSQSLGPNGPQHF
TRBD1	TRBV9	TRBJ1-2	few	TGTGCCAGCAGCGAAGGGGGCCGGGACTATGGCTACACCTTC	CASSEGGRDYGYTF
-	TRBV19	TRBJ1-5	few	TGTGCCAGTAGTATAGCGGGCAATCAGCCCCAGCATTTT	CASSIAGNQPQHF
-	TRBV5-1	TRBJ1-1	-	TGCGCCAGCAGCTTGGCCGGGGTCCGGAACACTGAAGCTTTCTTT	CASSLAGVRNTEAFF
TRBD1	TRBV5-1	TRBJ1-1	-	TGCGCCAGCAAGAAACAGGGGGCGACCCACACTGAAGCTTTCTTT	CASKKQGATHTEAFF
-	TRBV7-2	TRBJ2-1	-	TGTGCCAGCAGCTTAGTGGGGGGTCAGTACAATGAGCAGTTCTTC	CASSLVGGQYNEQFF
TRBD1	TRBV7-9	TRBJ2-3	-	TGTGCCAGCAGCTCCCTCCGACAGGGGGGTCCGGCAGATACGCAGTATTTT	CASSSLRQGGPADTQYF
-	TRBV18	TRBJ1-6	-	TGTGCCAGCTCACCGGGAGGGGCGAGCTCCTATAATTCACCCCTCCACTTT	CASSPGGASSYNSPLHF
-	TRBV9	TRBJ1-1	-	TGTGCCAGCAGCTCGACAGACACTGAAGCTTTCTTT	CASSSTDTEAFF
-	TRBV5-1	TRBJ1-2	-	TGCGCCAGCAGCTTGGGGTTCCAGACAGCTAACTATGGCTACACCTTC	CASSLGFQTANYGYTF